This T cell receptor beta chain derives from a study of identical twins. The germline V gene encodes CDR1 KGHDR and CDR2 SFDVKD. With 3 bases removed from V and 3 bases from J, the gap between germline ends came to 18 bases. The CDR3 is 17 residues long. In TCRdb, the 5' RACE reads were re-called with MiXCR into one record per CDR3 protein. The sample has some 900,000 distinct CDR3 sequences; approximately 13% are singletons. This clonotype came up a few times. These data were also reused for a study on yellow fever vaccine responses in identical twins. This second study notes: As reported, the vaccine T cell response of twins seemed partly convergent and partly personalized.

Sequenced material: PBMCs. This clonotype originated in a woman aged 18-29 years in good health. V usage is TRBV24-1 and J usage is TRBJ2-3; possibly TRBD1 for D (6 bases). The CDR3 DNA is TGTGCCACCAGTGATCCCCGAGGTGGCAGGGGAACAGATACGCAGTATTTT. Translating it yields CATSDPRGGRGTDTQYF.